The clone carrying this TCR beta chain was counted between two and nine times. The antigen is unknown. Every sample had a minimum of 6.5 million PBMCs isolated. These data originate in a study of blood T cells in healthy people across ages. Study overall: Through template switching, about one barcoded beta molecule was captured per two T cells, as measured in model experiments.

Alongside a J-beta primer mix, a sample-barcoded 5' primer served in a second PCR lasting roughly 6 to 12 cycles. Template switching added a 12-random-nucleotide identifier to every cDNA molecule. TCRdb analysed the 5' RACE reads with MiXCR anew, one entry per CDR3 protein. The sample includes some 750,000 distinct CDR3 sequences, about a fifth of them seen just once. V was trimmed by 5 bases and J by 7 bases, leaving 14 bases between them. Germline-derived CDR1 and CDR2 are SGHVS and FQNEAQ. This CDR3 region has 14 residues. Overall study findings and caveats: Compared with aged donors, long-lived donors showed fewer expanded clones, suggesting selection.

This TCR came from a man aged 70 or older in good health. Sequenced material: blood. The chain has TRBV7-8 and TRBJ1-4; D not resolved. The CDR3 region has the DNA TGTGCCAGCAGCCCTAGTTTATCGGGTGAAAAACTGTTTTTT. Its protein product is CASSPSLSGEKLFF. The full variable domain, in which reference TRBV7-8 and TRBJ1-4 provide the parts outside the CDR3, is GAGVSQSPRYKVAKRGQDVALRCDPISGHVSLFWYQQALGQGPEFLTYFQNEAQLDKSGLPSDRFFAERPEGSVSTLKIQRTQQEDSAVYLCASSPSLSGEKLFFGSGTQLSVL.